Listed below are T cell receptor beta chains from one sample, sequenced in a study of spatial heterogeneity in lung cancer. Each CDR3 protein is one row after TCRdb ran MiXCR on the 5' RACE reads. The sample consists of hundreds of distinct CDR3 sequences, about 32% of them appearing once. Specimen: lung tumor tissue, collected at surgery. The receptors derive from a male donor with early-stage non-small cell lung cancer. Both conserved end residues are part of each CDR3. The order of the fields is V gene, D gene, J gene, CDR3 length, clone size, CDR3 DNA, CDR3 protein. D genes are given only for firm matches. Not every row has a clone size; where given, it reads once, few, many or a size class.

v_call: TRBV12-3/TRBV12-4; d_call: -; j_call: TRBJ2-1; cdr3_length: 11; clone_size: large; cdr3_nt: TGTGCCAGCAGTTTTGGTGATGAGCAGTTCTTC; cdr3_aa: CASSFGDEQFF
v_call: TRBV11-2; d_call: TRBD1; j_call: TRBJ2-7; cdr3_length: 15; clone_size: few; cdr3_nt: TGTGCCAGCAGCTCCTATCCCGGGACAGGTGGCGAGCAGTACTTC; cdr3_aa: CASSSYPGTGGEQYF
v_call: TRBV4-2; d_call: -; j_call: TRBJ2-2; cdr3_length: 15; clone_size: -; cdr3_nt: TGTGCCAGCACCCCCTGGGACCCGAACACCGGGGAGCTGTTTTTT; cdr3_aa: CASTPWDPNTGELFF
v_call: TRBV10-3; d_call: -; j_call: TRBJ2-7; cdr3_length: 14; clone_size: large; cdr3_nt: TGTGCCATCAGTGAAGTTGTCCGCTCCTACGAGCAGTACTTC; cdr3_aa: CAISEVVRSYEQYF
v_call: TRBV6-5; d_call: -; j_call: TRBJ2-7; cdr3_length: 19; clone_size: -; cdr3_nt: TGTGCCAGCAGTTACAAAGCCTTAGGGGACTTACCCATCACCTACGAGCAGTACTTC; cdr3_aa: CASSYKALGDLPITYEQYF
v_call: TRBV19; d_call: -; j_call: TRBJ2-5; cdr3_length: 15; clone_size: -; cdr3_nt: TGTGCCAGTAGTCAAGGGGACCGCGCTGGGGAGACCCAGTACTTC; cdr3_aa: CASSQGDRAGETQYF
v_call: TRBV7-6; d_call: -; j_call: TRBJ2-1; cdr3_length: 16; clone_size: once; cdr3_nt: TGTGCCAGCAGCCCTAACGGGGGCTCCCCCCCGGATGAGCAGTTCTTC; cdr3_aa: CASSPNGGSPPDEQFF
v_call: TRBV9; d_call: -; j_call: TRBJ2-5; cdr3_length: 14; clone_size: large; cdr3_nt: TGTGCCAGCAGCTTTCCCGGGAGCCAAGAGACCCAGTACTTC; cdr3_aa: CASSFPGSQETQYF
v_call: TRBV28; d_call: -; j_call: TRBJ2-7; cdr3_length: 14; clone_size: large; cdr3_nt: TGTGCCAGTACCCCTGGCGGGGGACACTACGAGCAGTACTTC; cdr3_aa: CASTPGGGHYEQYF
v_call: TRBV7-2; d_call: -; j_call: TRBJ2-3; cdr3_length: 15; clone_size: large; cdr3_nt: TGTGCCAGCAGCTTAAGAGGGCAGGGTCCAGATACGCAGTATTTT; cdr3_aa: CASSLRGQGPDTQYF
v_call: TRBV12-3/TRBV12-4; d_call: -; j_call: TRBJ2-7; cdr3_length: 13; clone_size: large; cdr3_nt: TGTGCCAGCAGTTTAGACACTTACTACGAGCAGTACTTC; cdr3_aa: CASSLDTYYEQYF
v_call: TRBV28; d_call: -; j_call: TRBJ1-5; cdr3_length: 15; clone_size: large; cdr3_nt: TGTGCCAGCACCACCCGGGGAAATAGCAATCAGCCCCAGCATTTT; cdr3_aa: CASTTRGNSNQPQHF
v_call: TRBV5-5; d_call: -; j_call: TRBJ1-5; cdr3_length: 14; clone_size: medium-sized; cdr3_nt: TGTGCCAGCAGCTTGGACGGTCGGTCGGGGCCCCAGCATTTT; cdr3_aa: CASSLDGRSGPQHF
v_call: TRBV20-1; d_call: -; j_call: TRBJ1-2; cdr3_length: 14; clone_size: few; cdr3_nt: TGCAGTGCTAGGCGGGCCAGGGACTTCTATGGCTACACCTTC; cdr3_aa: CSARRARDFYGYTF
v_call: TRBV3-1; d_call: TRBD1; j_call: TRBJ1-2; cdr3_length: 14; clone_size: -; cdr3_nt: TGTGCCAGCAGCCAGACCGGGACAGCCTATGGCTACACCTTC; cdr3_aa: CASSQTGTAYGYTF
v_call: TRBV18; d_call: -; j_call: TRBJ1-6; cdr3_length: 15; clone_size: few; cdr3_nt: TGTGCCAGCTCACCGGGGACACAAGATAATTCACCCCTCCACTTT; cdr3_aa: CASSPGTQDNSPLHF
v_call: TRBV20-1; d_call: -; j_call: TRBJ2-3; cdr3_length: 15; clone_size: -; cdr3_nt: TGCAGTGCTAGAGTTGGGGGATGGGGCACAGATACGCAGTATTTT; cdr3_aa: CSARVGGWGTDTQYF
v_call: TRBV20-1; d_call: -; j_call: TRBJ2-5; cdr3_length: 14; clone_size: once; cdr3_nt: TGCAGTGCTAGTGGTCGGAGGGATGTTGAGACCCAGTACTTC; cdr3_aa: CSASGRRDVETQYF
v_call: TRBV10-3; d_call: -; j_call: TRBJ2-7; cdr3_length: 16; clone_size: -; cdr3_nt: TGTGCCATCAGTGAACCCGGGAGTCTAGCTTCGGGCGAGCAGTACTTC; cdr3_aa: CAISEPGSLASGEQYF
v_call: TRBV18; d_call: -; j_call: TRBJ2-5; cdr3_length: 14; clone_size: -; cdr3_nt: TGTGCCAGCTCACCACGACAGTCGGGGGAGACCCAGTACTTC; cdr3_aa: CASSPRQSGETQYF
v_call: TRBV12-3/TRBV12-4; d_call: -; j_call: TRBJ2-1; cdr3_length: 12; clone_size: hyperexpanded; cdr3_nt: TGTGCCAGCAGGCCGGGGATGGGGGAGCAGTTCTTC; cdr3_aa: CASRPGMGEQFF
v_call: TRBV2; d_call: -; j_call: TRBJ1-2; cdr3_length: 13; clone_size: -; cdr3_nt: TGTGCCAGCAGTGAACGTACTAACTATGGCTACACCTTC; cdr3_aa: CASSERTNYGYTF
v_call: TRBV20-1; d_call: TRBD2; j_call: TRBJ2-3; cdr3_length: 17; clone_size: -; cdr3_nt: TGCAGTCCTAGACTGGGACTAGCGGGAGGTTATACAGATACGCAGTATTTT; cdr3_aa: CSPRLGLAGGYTDTQYF
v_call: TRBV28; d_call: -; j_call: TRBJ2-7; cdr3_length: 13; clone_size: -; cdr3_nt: TGTGCCAGCATCCCTGACACCTTTTACGAGCAGTACTTC; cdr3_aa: CASIPDTFYEQYF
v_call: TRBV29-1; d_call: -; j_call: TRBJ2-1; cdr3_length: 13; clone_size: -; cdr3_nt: TGCAGCGTTGCTACGGAATCCTACAATGAGCAGTTCTTC; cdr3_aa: CSVATESYNEQFF
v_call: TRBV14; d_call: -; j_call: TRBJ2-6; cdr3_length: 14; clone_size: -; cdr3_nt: TGTGCCAGCAGCCTCAGTTCCGGGGCCAACGTCCTGACTTTC; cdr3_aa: CASSLSSGANVLTF
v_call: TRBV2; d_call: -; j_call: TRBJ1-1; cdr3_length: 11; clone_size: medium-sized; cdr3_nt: TGTGCCAGCAGCCCACAGGGTCGAGCTTTCTTT; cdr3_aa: CASSPQGRAFF
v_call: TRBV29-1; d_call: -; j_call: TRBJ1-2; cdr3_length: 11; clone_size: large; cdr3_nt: TGCAGCGTTGGACGCTCCTTTGGCTACACCTTC; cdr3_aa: CSVGRSFGYTF
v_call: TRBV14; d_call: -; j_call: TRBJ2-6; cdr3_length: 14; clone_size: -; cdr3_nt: TGTGCCAGCAGCCAAGACTCTGGGGCCAACGTCCTGACTTTC; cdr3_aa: CASSQDSGANVLTF
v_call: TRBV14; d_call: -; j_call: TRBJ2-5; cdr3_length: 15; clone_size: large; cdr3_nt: TGTGCCAGCAGCCAAGGATGGGGGCGAAGCGAGACCCAGTACTTC; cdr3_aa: CASSQGWGRSETQYF
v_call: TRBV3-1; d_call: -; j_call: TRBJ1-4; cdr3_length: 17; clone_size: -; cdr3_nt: TGTGCCAGCAGCCAAGATTTGGGGCCAGGAGTAATGAAGAAACTGTTTTTT; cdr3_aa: CASSQDLGPGVMKKLFF
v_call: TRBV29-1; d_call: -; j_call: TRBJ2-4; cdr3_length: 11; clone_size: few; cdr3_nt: TGCAGCGTTGAAGGGTTGAACATTCAGTACTTC; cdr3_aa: CSVEGLNIQYF
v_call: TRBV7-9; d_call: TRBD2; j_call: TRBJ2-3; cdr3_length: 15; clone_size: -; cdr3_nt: TGTGCCAGCAGCTTAATAGCGGGAGTAACAGATACGCAGTATTTT; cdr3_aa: CASSLIAGVTDTQYF
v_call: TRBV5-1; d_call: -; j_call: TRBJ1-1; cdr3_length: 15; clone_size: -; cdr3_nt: TGCGCCAGCAGCTCCGGACAGTCCGGGAACACTGAAGCTTTCTTT; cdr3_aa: CASSSGQSGNTEAFF
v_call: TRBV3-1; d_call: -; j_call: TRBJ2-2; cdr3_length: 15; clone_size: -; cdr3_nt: TGTGCCAGCAGCGACGGGGGCCCGGGGACCGGGGAGCTGTTTTTT; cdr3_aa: CASSDGGPGTGELFF
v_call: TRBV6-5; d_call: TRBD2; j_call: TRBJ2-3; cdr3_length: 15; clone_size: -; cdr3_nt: TGTGCCAGCAGTTTAGGCGGGGGGGCCACAGATACGCAGTATTTT; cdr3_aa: CASSLGGGATDTQYF
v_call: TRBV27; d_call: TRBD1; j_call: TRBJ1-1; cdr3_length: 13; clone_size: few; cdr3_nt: TGTGCCACCAGGACAGGCATGAACACTGAAGCTTTCTTT; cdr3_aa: CATRTGMNTEAFF
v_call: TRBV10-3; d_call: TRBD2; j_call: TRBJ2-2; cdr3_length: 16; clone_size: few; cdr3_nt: TGTGCCATCACCGAGCGGCTAGCGGGAGAGGACGGGGAGCTGTTTTTT; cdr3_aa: CAITERLAGEDGELFF
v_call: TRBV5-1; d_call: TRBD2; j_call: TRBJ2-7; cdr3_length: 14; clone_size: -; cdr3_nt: TGCGCCAGCAGCCCCATGGCGGGGGCCTACGAGCAGTACTTC; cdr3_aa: CASSPMAGAYEQYF